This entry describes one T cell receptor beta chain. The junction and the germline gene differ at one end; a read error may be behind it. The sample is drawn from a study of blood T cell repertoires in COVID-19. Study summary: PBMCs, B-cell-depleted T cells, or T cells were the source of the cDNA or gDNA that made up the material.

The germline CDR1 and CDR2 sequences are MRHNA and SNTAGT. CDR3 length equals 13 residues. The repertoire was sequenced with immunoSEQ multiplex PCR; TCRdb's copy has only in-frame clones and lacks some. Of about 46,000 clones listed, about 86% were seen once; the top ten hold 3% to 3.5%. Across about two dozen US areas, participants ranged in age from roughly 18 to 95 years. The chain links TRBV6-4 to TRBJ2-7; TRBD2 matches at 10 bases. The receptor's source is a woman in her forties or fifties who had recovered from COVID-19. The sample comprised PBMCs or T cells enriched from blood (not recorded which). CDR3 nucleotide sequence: TGTGCCAGAAGTGGACTAGCGGTTTACGAGCAGTACTTC. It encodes CARSGLAVYEQYF.